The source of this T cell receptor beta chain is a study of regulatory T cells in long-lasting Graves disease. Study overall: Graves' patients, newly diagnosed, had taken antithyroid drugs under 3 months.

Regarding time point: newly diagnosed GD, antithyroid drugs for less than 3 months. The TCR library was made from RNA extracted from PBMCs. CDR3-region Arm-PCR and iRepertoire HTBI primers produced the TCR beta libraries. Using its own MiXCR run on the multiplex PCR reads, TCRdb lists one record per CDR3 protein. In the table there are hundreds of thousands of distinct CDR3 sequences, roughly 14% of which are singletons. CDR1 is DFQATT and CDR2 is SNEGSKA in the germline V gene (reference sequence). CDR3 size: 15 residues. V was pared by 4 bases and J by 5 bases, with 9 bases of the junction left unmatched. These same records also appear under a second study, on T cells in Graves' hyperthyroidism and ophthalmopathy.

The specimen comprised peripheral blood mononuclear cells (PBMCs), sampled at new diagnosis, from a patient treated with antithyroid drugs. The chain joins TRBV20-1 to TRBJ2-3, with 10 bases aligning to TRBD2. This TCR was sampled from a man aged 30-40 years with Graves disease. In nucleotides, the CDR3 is TGCAGTGCTAATCAGCTAGCGGGAGATCTAGATACGCAGTATTTT. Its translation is CSANQLAGDLDTQYF.